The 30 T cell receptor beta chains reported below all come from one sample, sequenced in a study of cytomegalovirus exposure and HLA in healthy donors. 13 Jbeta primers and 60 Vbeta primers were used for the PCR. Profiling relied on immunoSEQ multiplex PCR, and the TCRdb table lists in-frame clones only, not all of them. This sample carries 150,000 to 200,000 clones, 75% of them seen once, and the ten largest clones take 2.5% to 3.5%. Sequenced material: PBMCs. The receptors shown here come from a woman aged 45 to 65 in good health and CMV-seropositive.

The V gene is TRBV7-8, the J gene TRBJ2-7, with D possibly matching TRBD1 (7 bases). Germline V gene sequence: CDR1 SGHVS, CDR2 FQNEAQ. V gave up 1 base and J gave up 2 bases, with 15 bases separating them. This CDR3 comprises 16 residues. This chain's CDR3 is CASSLGRGQHPYEQYF. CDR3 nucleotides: TGTGCCAGCAGCTTAGGGAGGGGACAGCACCCCTACGAGCAGTACTTC.

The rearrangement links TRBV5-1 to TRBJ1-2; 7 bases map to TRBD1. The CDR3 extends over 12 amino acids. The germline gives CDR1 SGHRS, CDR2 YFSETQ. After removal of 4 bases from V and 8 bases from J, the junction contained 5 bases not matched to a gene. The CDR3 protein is CASSEQGNGYTF. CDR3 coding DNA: TGCGCCAGCAGCGAACAGGGGAACGGCTACACCTTC.

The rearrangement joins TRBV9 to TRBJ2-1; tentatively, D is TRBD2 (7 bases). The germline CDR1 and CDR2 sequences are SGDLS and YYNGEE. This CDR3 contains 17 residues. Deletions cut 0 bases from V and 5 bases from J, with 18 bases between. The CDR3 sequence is CASSVGRTRGVNNEQFF. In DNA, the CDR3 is TGTGCCAGCAGCGTAGGGAGGACTAGGGGGGTGAACAATGAGCAGTTCTTC.

CDR3 bases: TGTGCCAGCAGCAAGAGAAATGAGCAGTTCTTC. This codes for CASSKRNEQFF. The chain links TRBV7-2 to TRBJ2-1; D unresolved. V gave up 5 bases and J gave up 7 bases, with 6 bases separating them. Germline CDR1 and CDR2: SGHTA and FQGNSA. This CDR3 has 11 residues.

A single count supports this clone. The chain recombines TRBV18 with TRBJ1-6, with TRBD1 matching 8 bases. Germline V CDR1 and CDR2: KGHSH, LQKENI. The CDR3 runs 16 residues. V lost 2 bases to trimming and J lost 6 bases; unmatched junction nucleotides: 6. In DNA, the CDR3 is TGTGCCAGCTCACCAACATGGGACAGGACTAATTCACCCCTCCACTTT. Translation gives CASSPTWDRTNSPLHF.

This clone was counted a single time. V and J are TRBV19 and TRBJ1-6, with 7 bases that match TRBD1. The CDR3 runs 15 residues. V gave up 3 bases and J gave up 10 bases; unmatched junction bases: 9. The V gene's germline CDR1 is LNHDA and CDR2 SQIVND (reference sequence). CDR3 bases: TGTGCCAGTAGTATCAACAGGGGAAAGGACTCACCCCTCCACTTT. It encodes CASSINRGKDSPLHF.

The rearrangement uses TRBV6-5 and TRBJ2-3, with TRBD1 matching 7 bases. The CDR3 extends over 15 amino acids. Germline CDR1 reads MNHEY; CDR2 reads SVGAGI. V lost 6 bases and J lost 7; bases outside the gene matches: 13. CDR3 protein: CASSLKRGGEYTQYF. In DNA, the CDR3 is TGTGCCAGCAGCCTGAAAAGAGGGGGCGAATATACGCAGTATTTT.

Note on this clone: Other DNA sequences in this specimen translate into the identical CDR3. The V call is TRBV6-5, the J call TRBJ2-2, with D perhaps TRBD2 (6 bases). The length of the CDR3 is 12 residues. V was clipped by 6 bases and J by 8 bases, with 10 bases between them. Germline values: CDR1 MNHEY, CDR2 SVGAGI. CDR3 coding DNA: TGTGCCAGCAGCCGAGGGACTGGGGAGCTGTTTTTT. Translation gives CASSRGTGELFF.

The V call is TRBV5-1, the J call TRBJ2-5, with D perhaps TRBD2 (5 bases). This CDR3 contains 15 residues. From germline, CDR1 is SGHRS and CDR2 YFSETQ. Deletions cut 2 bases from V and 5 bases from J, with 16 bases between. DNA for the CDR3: TGCGCCAGCAGCTTACTAGACCCGACCCGGGAGACCCAGTACTTC. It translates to CASSLLDPTRETQYF.

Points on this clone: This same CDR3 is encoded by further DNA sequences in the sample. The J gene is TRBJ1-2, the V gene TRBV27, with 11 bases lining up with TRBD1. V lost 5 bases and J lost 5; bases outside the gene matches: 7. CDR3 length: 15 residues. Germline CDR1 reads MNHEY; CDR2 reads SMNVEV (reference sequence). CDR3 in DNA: TGTGCCAGCAGTCCTGGGACAGGGGGATATTATGGCTACACCTTC. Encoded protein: CASSPGTGGYYGYTF.

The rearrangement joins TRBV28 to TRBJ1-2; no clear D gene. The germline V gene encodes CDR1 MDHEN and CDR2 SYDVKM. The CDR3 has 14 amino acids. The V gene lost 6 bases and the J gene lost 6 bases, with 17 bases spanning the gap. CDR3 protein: CASRLDLILDGYTF. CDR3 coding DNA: TGTGCCAGCAGGCTAGACCTCATCCTTGATGGCTACACCTTC.

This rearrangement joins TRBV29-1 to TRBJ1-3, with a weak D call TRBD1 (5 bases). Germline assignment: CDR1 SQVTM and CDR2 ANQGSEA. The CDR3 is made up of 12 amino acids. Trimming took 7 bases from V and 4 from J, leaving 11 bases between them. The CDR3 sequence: CSADSGGNTIYF. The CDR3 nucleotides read TGCAGCGCCGACAGTGGGGGAAACACCATATATTTT. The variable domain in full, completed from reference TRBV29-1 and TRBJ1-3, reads SAVISQKPSRDICQRGTSLTIQCQVDSQVTMMFWYRQQPGQSLTLIATANQGSEATYESGFVIDKFPISRPNLTFSTLTVSNMSPEDSSIYLCSADSGGNTIYFGEGSWLTVV.

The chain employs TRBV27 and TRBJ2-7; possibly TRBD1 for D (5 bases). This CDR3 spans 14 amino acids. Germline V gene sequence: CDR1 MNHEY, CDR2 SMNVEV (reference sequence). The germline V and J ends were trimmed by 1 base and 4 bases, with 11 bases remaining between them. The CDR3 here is CASSLFPGPYEQYF. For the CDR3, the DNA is TGTGCCAGCAGTTTATTTCCAGGGCCTTACGAGCAGTACTTC.

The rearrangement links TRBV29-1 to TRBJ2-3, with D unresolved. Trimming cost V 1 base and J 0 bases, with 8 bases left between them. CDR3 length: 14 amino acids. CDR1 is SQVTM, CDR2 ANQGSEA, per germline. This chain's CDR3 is CSVEGAASTDTQYF. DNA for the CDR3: TGCAGCGTTGAAGGGGCAGCTAGCACAGATACGCAGTATTTT.

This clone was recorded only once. The CDR3 DNA reads as TGTGCCAGCAGTGTGGGCCGCACTGAAGCTTTCTTT. It translates to CASSVGRTEAFF. The rearrangement joins TRBV2 to TRBJ1-1; D uncertain. V shed 4 bases and J shed 4 bases, with 7 bases lying between them. Per the germline V gene, CDR1 is SNHLY and CDR2 is FYNNEI. The CDR3 runs to 12 residues. The whole variable domain, filled in from reference TRBV2 and TRBJ1-1, reads EPEVTQTPSHQVTQMGQEVILRCVPISNHLYFYWYRQILGQKVEFLVSFYNNEISEKSEIFDDQFSVERPDGSNFTLKIRSTKLEDSAMYFCASSVGRTEAFFGQGTRLTVV.

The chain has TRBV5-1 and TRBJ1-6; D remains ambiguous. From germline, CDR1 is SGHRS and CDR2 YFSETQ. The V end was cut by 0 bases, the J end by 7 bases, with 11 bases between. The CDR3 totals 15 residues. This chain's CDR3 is CASSLESGNNSPLHF. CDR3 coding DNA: TGCGCCAGCAGCTTGGAATCGGGAAACAATTCACCCCTCCACTTT.

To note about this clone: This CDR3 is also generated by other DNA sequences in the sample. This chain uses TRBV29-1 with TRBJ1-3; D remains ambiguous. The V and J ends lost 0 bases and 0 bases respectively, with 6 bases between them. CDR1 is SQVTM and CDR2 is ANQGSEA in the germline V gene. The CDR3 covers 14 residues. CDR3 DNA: TGCAGCGTTGAAGACCCAAACTCTGGAAACACCATATATTTT. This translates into CSVEDPNSGNTIYF. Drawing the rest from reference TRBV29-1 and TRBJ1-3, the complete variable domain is SAVISQKPSRDICQRGTSLTIQCQVDSQVTMMFWYRQQPGQSLTLIATANQGSEATYESGFVIDKFPISRPNLTFSTLTVSNMSPEDSSIYLCSVEDPNSGNTIYFGEGSWLTVV.

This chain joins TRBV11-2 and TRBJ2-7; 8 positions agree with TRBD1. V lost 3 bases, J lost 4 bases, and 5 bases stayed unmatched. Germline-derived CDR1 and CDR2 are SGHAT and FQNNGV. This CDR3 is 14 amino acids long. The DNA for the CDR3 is TGTGCCAGCAGCTTCGACAGGGGAATGTACGAGCAGTACTTC. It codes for CASSFDRGMYEQYF.

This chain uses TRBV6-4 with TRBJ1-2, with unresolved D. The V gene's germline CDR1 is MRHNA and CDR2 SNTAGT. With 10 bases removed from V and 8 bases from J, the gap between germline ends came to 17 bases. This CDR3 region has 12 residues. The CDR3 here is CAIFRIFVGYTF. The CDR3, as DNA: TGTGCCATCTTTCGTATATTTGTAGGCTACACCTTC.

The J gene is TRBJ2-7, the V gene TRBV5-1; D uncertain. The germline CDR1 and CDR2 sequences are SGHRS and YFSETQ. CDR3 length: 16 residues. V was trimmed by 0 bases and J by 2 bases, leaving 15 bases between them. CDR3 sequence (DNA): TGCGCCAGCAGCTTGGCCCCGTGGCGGAACACCTACGAGCAGTACTTC. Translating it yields CASSLAPWRNTYEQYF.

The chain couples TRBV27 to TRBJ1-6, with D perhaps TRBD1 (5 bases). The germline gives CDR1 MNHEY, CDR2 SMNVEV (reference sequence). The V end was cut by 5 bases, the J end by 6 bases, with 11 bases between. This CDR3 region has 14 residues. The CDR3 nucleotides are TGTGCCAGCAGTATGGACACCTTTAATTCACCCCTCCACTTT. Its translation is CASSMDTFNSPLHF.

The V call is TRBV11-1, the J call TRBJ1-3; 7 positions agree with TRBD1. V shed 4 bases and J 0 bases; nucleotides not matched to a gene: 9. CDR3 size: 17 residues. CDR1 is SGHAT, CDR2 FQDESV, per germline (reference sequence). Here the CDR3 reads CASSSGGQSFSGNTIYF. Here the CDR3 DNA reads TGTGCCAGCAGCTCCGGGGGACAGAGTTTCTCTGGAAACACCATATATTTT.

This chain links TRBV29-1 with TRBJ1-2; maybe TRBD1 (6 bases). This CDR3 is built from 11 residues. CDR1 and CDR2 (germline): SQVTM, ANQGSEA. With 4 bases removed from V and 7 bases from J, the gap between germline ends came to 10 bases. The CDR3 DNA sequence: TGCAGCGTTGGTTCAGGGGTTGGCTACACCTTC. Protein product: CSVGSGVGYTF.

For the CDR3, the DNA is TGCGCCAGCAGCACTACACACACAGATACGCAGTATTTT. Translation: CASSTTHTDTQYF. The chain uses TRBV5-1 and TRBJ2-3; no clear D. CDR3 length equals 13 residues. V dropped 4 bases and J dropped 2 bases, with 8 bases sitting between them. Germline V gene data show CDR1 as SGHRS and CDR2 as YFSETQ.

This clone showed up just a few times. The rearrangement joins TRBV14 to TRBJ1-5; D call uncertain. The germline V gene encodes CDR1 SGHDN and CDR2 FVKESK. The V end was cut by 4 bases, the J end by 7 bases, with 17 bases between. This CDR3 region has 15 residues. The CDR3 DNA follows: TGTGCCAGCAGCCGAAAAGAGGGTGGCGAGCAGCCCCAGCATTTT. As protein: CASSRKEGGEQPQHF.

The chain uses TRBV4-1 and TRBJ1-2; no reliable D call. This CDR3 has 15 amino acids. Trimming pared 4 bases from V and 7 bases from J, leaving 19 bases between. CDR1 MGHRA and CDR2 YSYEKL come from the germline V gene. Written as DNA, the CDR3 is TGCGCCAGCAGCCCGGGAGCTGACTCCTATGTTGGCTACACCTTC. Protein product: CASSPGADSYVGYTF.

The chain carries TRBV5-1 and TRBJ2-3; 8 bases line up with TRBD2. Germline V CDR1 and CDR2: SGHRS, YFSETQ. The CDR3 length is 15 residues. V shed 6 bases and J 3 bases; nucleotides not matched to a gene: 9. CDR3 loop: CASTSAGGKTDTQYF. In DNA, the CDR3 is TGCGCCAGCACTTCCGCGGGGGGCAAAACAGATACGCAGTATTTT.

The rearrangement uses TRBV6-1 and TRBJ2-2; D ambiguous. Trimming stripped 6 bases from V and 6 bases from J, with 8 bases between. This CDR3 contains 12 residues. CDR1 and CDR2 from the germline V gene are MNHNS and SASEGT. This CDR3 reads CASRRGPGELFF. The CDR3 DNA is TGTGCCAGCAGAAGAGGCCCCGGGGAGCTGTTTTTT.

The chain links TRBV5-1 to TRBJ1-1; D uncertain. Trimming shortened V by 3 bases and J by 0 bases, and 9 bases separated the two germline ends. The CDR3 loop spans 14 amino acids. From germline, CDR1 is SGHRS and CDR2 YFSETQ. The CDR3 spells CASSSTNLNTEAFF. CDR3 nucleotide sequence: TGCGCCAGCAGCTCTACTAACCTGAACACTGAAGCTTTCTTT.

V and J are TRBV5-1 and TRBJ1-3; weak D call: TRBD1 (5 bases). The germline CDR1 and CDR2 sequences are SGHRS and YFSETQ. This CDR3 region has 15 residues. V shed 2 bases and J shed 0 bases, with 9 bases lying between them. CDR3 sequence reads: CASSLQEPSGNTIYF. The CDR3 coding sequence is TGCGCCAGCAGCTTACAGGAACCCTCTGGAAACACCATATATTTT.